The 7 T cell receptor beta chains listed next were all sequenced from one sample in a study of blood T cell repertoires in COVID-19. Assay used: immunoSEQ multiplex PCR; TCRdb lists only in-frame clones, some missing. The sample has tens of thousands of clones, about 90% seen once. Sequencing was done on a sample of peripheral blood. Receptors originate from a human donor in a cohort sampled during active COVID-19.

This chain connects TRBV28 to TRBJ1-2; TRBD1 matches 8 bases. Per germline, CDR1 MDHEN and CDR2 SYDVKM. This CDR3 is built from 14 residues. Trimming at V came to 7 bases and at J to 6 bases, leaving 10 bases not matched to a gene. The CDR3 reads CASIVNRQGNGYTF. CDR3 DNA sequence: TGTGCCAGCATCGTCAACCGACAGGGGAATGGCTACACCTTC.

The V call is TRBV9, the J call TRBJ2-2; no clear D. The CDR3 is 14 amino acids. The ends were cut back, 3 bases at V and 6 bases at J, with 12 bases in the middle. CDR1 and CDR2 from the germline V gene are SGDLS and YYNGEE. The CDR3 DNA follows: TGTGCCAGCAGCGGAAGAGCCGCGGCCGGGGAGCTGTTTTTT. Its translation is CASSGRAAAGELFF.

The chain joins TRBV7-9 to TRBJ2-5; D gene unclear. This CDR3 is built from 12 residues. V was pared by 1 base and J by 5 bases, with 5 bases between. Germline loops: CDR1 SEHNR, CDR2 FQNEAQ (reference sequence). The DNA for the CDR3 is TGTGCCAGCAGCTTAGGCCAGGAGACCCAGTACTTC. Amino acids: CASSLGQETQYF.

This rearrangement joins TRBV30 to TRBJ1-5; 10 nucleotides agree with TRBD1. Per germline, CDR1 GTSNPN and CDR2 SVGIG (reference sequence). CDR3 size: 14 residues. Losses at the gene ends were 2 bases for V and 7 bases for J; bases not matched to a gene: 5. The CDR3 is CAWSPGTGEQPQHF. The CDR3 DNA reads as TGTGCCTGGAGTCCCGGGACAGGGGAACAGCCCCAGCATTTT.

The V and J genes are TRBV5-1 and TRBJ2-6; 9 bases align to TRBD1. The V and J ends lost 1 base and 1 base, in that order; junction bases with no gene match: 9. The CDR3 is 19 residues long. The V gene's germline CDR1 is SGHRS and CDR2 YFSETQ. The CDR3 loop is CASSLTTIGTGSGANVLTF. The CDR3 DNA is TGCGCCAGCAGCTTGACCACTATCGGGACAGGGTCTGGGGCCAACGTCCTGACTTTC.

This rearrangement joins TRBV5-4 to TRBJ2-6; D perhaps matches TRBD1 (5 bases). CDR3 length: 16 residues. The germline CDR1 and CDR2 sequences are SGHNT and YYREEE (reference sequence). Trimming took off 4 bases at V and 4 bases at J, with 15 bases between the two ends. CDR3 nucleotide sequence: TGTGCCAGCAGCCCACCACAGGTCGGAGGGGCCAACGTCCTGACTTTC. Amino acids: CASSPPQVGGANVLTF.

This rearrangement joins TRBV19 to TRBJ1-3; TRBD1 is a possible D gene (6 bases). V was clipped by 2 bases and J by 0 bases, with 11 bases between them. The CDR3 runs to 16 residues. The germline V gene has CDR1 LNHDA and CDR2 SQIVND (reference sequence). CDR3: CASSILQGSSGNTIYF. DNA of the CDR3: TGTGCCAGTAGTATATTGCAGGGGAGCTCTGGAAACACCATATATTTT.